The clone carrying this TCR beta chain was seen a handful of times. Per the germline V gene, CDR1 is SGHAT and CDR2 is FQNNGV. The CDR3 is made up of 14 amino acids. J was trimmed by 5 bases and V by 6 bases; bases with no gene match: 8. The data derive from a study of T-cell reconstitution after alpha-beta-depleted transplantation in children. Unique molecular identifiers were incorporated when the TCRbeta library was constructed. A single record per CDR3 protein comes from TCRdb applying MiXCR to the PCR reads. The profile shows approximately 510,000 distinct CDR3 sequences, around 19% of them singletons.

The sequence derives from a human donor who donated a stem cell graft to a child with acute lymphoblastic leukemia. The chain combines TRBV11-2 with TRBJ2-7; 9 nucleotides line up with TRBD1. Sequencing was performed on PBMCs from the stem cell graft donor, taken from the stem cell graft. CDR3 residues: CASRAPGQGHEQYF. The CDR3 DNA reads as TGTGCCAGCAGAGCACCGGGACAGGGCCACGAGCAGTACTTC.